This T cell receptor beta chain derives from a study of T cell repertoires in cytomegalovirus infection. About the study: A matching HLA type, together with CMV infection, was signaled by public TCR beta signatures. Overall study findings and caveats: HLA-C-restricted CMV clonotypes gave the most frequent clonotype in two of eight donors. Pooled public TCR beta family frequency picked out CMV carriers with the relevant HLA.

This CDR3 spans 15 amino acids. The germline CDR1 and CDR2 sequences are LGHDT and YNNKEL (reference sequence). The V segment lost 2 bases and the J segment 3 bases; nucleotides outside the gene matches: 4. This clonotype was seen a few times. Its target is not known. TCRdb re-derived calls from the reads in MiXCR, one entry per CDR3 protein. The sample lists 150,000 to 200,000 distinct CDR3 sequences, around an eighth seen once, with roughly a quarter in the top ten. The sequenced sample consisted of PBMCs. The V gene is TRBV3-1, the J gene TRBJ2-3; TRBD2 agrees at 8 bases. The origin of this receptor is a human donor in good health (CMV status not recorded). Some clones in this sample may be carry-over from other donors' samples. The CDR3 sequence is CASSQPGGPTDTQYF. As DNA, the CDR3 is TGTGCCAGCAGCCAACCGGGGGGGCCAACAGATACGCAGTATTTT.